This T cell receptor (beta chain) was identified in a study of T-cell reconstitution after alpha-beta-depleted transplantation in children. A library of TCRbeta sequences, prepared with unique molecular identifiers, was generated. MiXCR was run by TCRdb on the PCR reads, yielding one entry per CDR3 protein. This table holds 200,000 to 250,000 distinct CDR3 sequences, under 9.5% found once. The V and J ends lost 2 bases and 2 bases, in that order; junction bases with no gene match: 7. Germline CDR1 reads SGHVS; CDR2 reads FQNEAQ. The CDR3 extends over 16 amino acids. This clonotype was observed many times.

This sample comprised PBMCs from the stem cell graft donor, obtained from the stem cell graft. This sequence originates from a human donor who donated a stem cell graft to a child with acute lymphoblastic leukemia. The chain is built from TRBV7-8 and TRBJ2-3; 7 bases agree with TRBD2. DNA for the CDR3: TGTGCCAGCAGCTTAAAAAGGCGGGGGAACACAGATACGCAGTATTTT. Translation: CASSLKRRGNTDTQYF. The full variable domain, with the rest looked up from reference TRBV7-8 and TRBJ2-3, is GAGVSQSPRYKVAKRGQDVALRCDPISGHVSLFWYQQALGQGPEFLTYFQNEAQLDKSGLPSDRFFAERPEGSVSTLKIQRTQQEDSAVYLCASSLKRRGNTDTQYFGPGTRLTVL.